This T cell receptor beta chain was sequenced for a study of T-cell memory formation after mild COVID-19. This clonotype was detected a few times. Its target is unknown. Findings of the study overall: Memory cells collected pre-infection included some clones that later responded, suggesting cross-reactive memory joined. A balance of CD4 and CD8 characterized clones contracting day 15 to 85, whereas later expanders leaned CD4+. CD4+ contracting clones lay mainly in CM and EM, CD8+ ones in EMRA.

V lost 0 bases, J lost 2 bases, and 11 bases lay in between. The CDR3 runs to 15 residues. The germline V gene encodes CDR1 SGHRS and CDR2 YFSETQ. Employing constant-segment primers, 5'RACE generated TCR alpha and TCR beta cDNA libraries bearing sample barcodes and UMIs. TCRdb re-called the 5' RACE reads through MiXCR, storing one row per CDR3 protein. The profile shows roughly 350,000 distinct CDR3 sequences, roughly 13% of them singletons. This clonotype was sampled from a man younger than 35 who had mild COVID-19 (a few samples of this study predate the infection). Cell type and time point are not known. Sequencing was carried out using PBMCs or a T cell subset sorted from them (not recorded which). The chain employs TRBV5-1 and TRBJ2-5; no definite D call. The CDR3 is CASSLGVLGQETQYF. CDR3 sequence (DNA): TGCGCCAGCAGCTTGGGGGTGTTGGGGCAAGAGACCCAGTACTTC.